The 20 T cell receptor beta chains reported below all come from one sample, sequenced in a study of blood T cells in healthy people across ages. Sample-barcoded 5' priming and a J-beta primer mix drove a second PCR of about 7 to 12 cycles. In TCRdb, the 5' RACE reads were re-called with MiXCR into one record per CDR3 protein. The sample records approximately 770,000 distinct CDR3 sequences, 55% to 75% being singletons. The material sequenced was blood. These receptor sequences come from a man aged 25 to 45 in good health.

There are a few counts of this clonotype. This chain connects TRBV10-3 to TRBJ1-2; D is ambiguous. This CDR3 is built from 13 residues. Trimming removed 0 bases from V and 6 bases from J, with 8 bases in between. Germline V gene lookup returns CDR1 ENHRY and CDR2 SYGVKD. The CDR3 loop is CAISESGSDGYTF. The CDR3 DNA follows: TGTGCCATCAGTGAGTCAGGATCCGATGGCTACACCTTC.

This chain connects TRBV20-1 to TRBJ2-4; the match to TRBD2 covers 8 bases. V lost 5 bases, J lost 13 bases, and 13 bases stayed unmatched. The germline gives CDR1 DFQATT, CDR2 SNEGSKA (reference sequence). CDR3 length: 13 amino acids. CDR3 sequence reads: CSALPRGAGEQYF. The CDR3 DNA reads as TGCAGTGCTCTCCCGCGGGGGGCGGGTGAGCAGTACTTC.

This clonotype was recorded a few times. The chain has TRBV29-1 and TRBJ2-7; D remains ambiguous. Germline V gene data show CDR1 as SQVTM and CDR2 as ANQGSEA. The CDR3 length is 14 residues. Between the trimmed V and J ends, which lost 5 bases and 0 bases, there was a span of 14 bases. CDR3 residues: CSVLSGRSSYEQYF. The DNA for the CDR3 is TGCAGCGTTCTCTCAGGACGTAGCTCCTACGAGCAGTACTTC.

V usage is TRBV10-3 and J usage is TRBJ2-5, with 7 bases aligning to TRBD1. Looked up from germline, CDR1 is ENHRY and CDR2 is SYGVKD. The length of the CDR3 is 13 residues. CDR3 region: CATLQGVLETQYF. In nucleotides, the CDR3 is TGTGCTACGCTCCAGGGGGTACTCGAGACCCAGTACTTC.

The chain employs TRBV12-3 or TRBV12-4 and TRBJ2-3, with D possibly called TRBD1 or TRBD2 (6 bases each). The CDR3 loop spans 15 amino acids. Trimming cost V 6 bases and J 6 bases, with 19 bases left between them. The CDR3 coding sequence is TGTGCCAGCAGGGGGGGCGAGCGTCTCAGGGATACGCAGTATTTT. Its protein is CASRGGERLRDTQYF.

This clonotype was detected a few times. This chain joins TRBV28 and TRBJ1-2; no clear D. The V gene lost 6 bases and the J gene lost 4 bases, with 21 bases spanning the gap. This CDR3 is built from 16 residues. Germline CDR1 reads MDHEN; CDR2 reads SYDVKM. The CDR3 coding sequence is TGTGCCAGCAGCCGATACTTTGACATAAAACTCTATGGCTACACCTTC. Protein sequence: CASSRYFDIKLYGYTF.

This chain connects TRBV7-9 to TRBJ1-1; D perhaps matches TRBD1 (6 bases). This CDR3 has 15 residues. Per germline, CDR1 SEHNR and CDR2 FQNEAQ (reference sequence). Trimming removed 4 bases from V and 4 bases from J, with 16 bases in between. Here the CDR3 DNA reads TGTGCCAGCAGCTCCCAGACAGGCGGAACCACTGAAGCTTTCTTT. It specifies CASSSQTGGTTEAFF.

The sample holds a few counts of this clonotype. The genes are TRBV20-1 and TRBJ2-2; D not certain. Trimming removed 4 bases from V and 3 bases from J, with 9 bases in between. Germline loops: CDR1 DFQATT, CDR2 SNEGSKA (reference sequence). The CDR3 spans 13 residues. The CDR3 loop reads CSAKEGDTGELFF. The CDR3 nucleotides read TGCAGTGCTAAAGAAGGAGACACCGGGGAGCTGTTTTTT.

The sample holds a few counts of this clonotype. This chain links TRBV5-1 with TRBJ2-3; D perhaps matches TRBD2 (6 bases). This CDR3 has 16 residues. Germline V gene lookup returns CDR1 SGHRS and CDR2 YFSETQ. Trimming pared 0 bases from V and 5 bases from J, leaving 16 bases between. The CDR3 here is CASSLGDGSPLDTQYF. CDR3 sequence (DNA): TGCGCCAGCAGCTTGGGGGACGGGAGCCCCTTAGATACGCAGTATTTT.

This clonotype has just a few counts. The chain employs TRBV11-2 and TRBJ1-1, with D tentatively TRBD1 (6 bases). V lost 3 bases and J 5 bases, leaving 10 bases between the germline ends. The CDR3 totals 13 residues. Germline V gene data show CDR1 as SGHAT and CDR2 as FQNNGV. Here the CDR3 reads CASSLEQGTEAFF. The CDR3 nucleotides are TGTGCCAGCAGCTTGGAGCAGGGGACTGAAGCTTTCTTT. The variable domain in full, completed from reference TRBV11-2 and TRBJ1-1, reads EAGVAQSPRYKIIEKRQSVAFWCNPISGHATLYWYQQILGQGPKLLIQFQNNGVVDDSQLPKDRFSAERLKGVDSTLKIQPAKLEDSAVYLCASSLEQGTEAFFGQGTRLTVV.

This chain connects TRBV5-1 to TRBJ2-7; D perhaps matches TRBD1 (6 bases). Germline V gene lookup returns CDR1 SGHRS and CDR2 YFSETQ. This CDR3 spans 16 amino acids. Trimming stripped 4 bases from V and 2 bases from J, with 19 bases between. CDR3 sequence: CASSLTGQGYPYEQYF. CDR3 sequence (DNA): TGCGCCAGCAGCCTCACAGGGCAGGGTTATCCCTACGAGCAGTACTTC.

This sequence joins TRBV12-3 or TRBV12-4 and TRBJ2-1; a possible D gene is TRBD2 (5 bases). The CDR3 has 14 amino acids. This CDR3 is CATTVGGPYNEQFF. DNA of the CDR3: TGTGCAACGACCGTGGGCGGGCCCTACAATGAGCAGTTCTTC.

The J gene is TRBJ2-7, the V gene TRBV2, with D perhaps given as TRBD1 or TRBD2 (5 bases each). Trimming stripped 4 bases from V and 5 bases from J, with 9 bases between. The CDR3 runs 12 residues. Germline V gene data show CDR1 as SNHLY and CDR2 as FYNNEI. CDR3: CASSGGIDEQYF. The DNA of the CDR3 is TGTGCCAGCAGTGGGGGGATCGACGAGCAGTACTTC. Complete variable domain (other parts from reference TRBV2 and TRBJ2-7): EPEVTQTPSHQVTQMGQEVILRCVPISNHLYFYWYRQILGQKVEFLVSFYNNEISEKSEIFDDQFSVERPDGSNFTLKIRSTKLEDSAMYFCASSGGIDEQYFGPGTRLTVT.

The CDR3 sequence: CASSQLDRGLTYNEQFF. CDR3 DNA sequence: TGTGCCAGCAGCCAGCTCGACAGGGGGCTTACCTACAATGAGCAGTTCTTC. The V and J genes are TRBV7-9 and TRBJ2-1; 10 bases align to TRBD1. This CDR3 has 17 residues. V gave up 5 bases and J gave up 2 bases; unmatched junction bases: 9. CDR1 SEHNR and CDR2 FQNEAQ come from the germline V gene (reference sequence).

The chain links TRBV7-9 to TRBJ1-2, with no clear D. Germline values: CDR1 SEHNR, CDR2 FQNEAQ (reference sequence). The length of the CDR3 is 15 residues. The V gene lost 4 bases and the J gene lost 5 bases, with 17 bases spanning the gap. The chain's CDR3 is CASSSIMRGEYGYTF. The CDR3 coding sequence is TGTGCCAGCAGCTCAATTATGCGGGGAGAATATGGCTACACCTTC.

This chain links TRBV10-1 with TRBJ2-7; D is perhaps TRBD1 (6 bases). Trimming shortened V by 2 bases and J by 6 bases, and 17 bases separated the two germline ends. The CDR3 has 15 residues. Germline V gives CDR1 WNHNN, CDR2 SYGVQD (reference sequence). The CDR3 here is CASSETPGVSSEQYF. CDR3 nucleotides: TGCGCCAGCAGTGAGACGCCAGGGGTGTCGAGCGAGCAGTACTTC.

This chain's CDR3 is CATTSVGDTQYF. The CDR3 coding sequence is TGTGCCACCACCTCAGTGGGAGATACGCAGTATTTT. The chain recombines TRBV15 with TRBJ2-3; D not resolved. With 7 bases removed from V and 5 bases from J, the gap between germline ends came to 10 bases. Germline V gene data show CDR1 as LNHNV and CDR2 as YYDKDF (reference sequence). This CDR3 spans 12 amino acids. Drawing the rest from reference TRBV15 and TRBJ2-3, the complete variable domain is DAMVIQNPRYQVTQFGKPVTLSCSQTLNHNVMYWYQQKSSQAPKLLFHYYDKDFNNEADTPDNFQSRRPNTSFCFLDIRSPGLGDTAMYLCATTSVGDTQYFGPGTRLTVL.

This clonotype has more than one count but fewer than ten. V and J are TRBV7-2 and TRBJ2-3, with D possibly matching TRBD2 (6 bases). Germline V gene sequence: CDR1 SGHTA, CDR2 FQGNSA. Between the trimmed V and J ends, which lost 0 bases and 6 bases, there was a span of 10 bases. The CDR3 is 14 amino acids. The CDR3 DNA reads as TGTGCCAGCAGCTTAGCCGGGGGTTACGATACGCAGTATTTT. Translated, it gives CASSLAGGYDTQYF.

This clonotype was recorded once. The chain uses TRBV6-1 and TRBJ2-3, with D unclear. This CDR3 contains 13 residues. Trimming pared 9 bases from V and 2 bases from J, leaving 12 bases between. Germline V lookup: CDR1 MNHNS, CDR2 SASEGT. The CDR3 loop is CASIVDFTDTQYF. The CDR3 coding sequence is TGTGCCAGTATTGTCGACTTCACAGATACGCAGTATTTT.

This clonotype was picked up one time. The rearrangement joins TRBV4-3 to TRBJ2-5, with a possible D match to TRBD1 (5 bases). Looked up from germline, CDR1 is LGHNA and CDR2 is YSLEER. The CDR3 runs to 15 residues. Trimming removed 1 base at V and 7 bases at J, with 16 bases between. Here the CDR3 reads CASSQGVGEGATQYF. The CDR3 nucleotides are TGCGCCAGCAGCCAAGGGGTTGGGGAAGGGGCGACCCAGTACTTC.